This TCR beta chain stems from a study of regulatory T cells in long-lasting Graves disease. Study-wide results and caveats: Patients with persistent disease shared 2,741 public clonotypes, outpacing the approximately 920 shared by new patients.

As for time point: newly diagnosed GD, antithyroid drugs for less than 3 months. There was RNA extracted from PBMCs, and the TCR library was made from it. Researchers made TCR beta libraries by using iRepertoire HTBI primers and running Arm-PCR on CDR3 regions. Each CDR3 protein is one row after TCRdb ran MiXCR on the multiplex PCR reads. The table includes around 450,000 distinct CDR3 sequences, roughly 17% detected once. The V gene's germline CDR1 is LGHDT and CDR2 YNNKEL (reference sequence). Unmatched junction bases numbered 6, after V lost 2 bases and J lost 6 bases. The CDR3 is made up of 15 amino acids. Details on this clonotype: Its antigen is not identified.

The same specimen was also included in a second study, on T cells in Graves' hyperthyroidism and ophthalmopathy. That investigation notes: Orbital computed tomography and thyroid ultrasound, together with serum TRAb and thyroxine and clinical symptoms, were used for diagnoses.

This TCR was sampled from a man in his forties with Graves disease. The rearrangement links TRBV3-1 to TRBJ1-5; 8 nucleotides agree with TRBD1. The material was peripheral blood mononuclear cells (PBMCs), obtained at new diagnosis, from a patient treated with antithyroid drugs. This CDR3 is CASSQSDRGRQPQHF. The CDR3 DNA reads as TGTGCCAGCAGCCAAAGCGACAGGGGCCGTCAGCCCCAGCATTTT.